The entry that follows covers one T cell receptor beta chain sequence. This record comes from a study of blood T cell repertoires in COVID-19. Study information: Sources were T cells, B-cell-depleted T cells, or PBMCs; the material itself was cDNA or gDNA.

Germline loops: CDR1 MNHNS, CDR2 SASEGT. This CDR3 is built from 17 residues. Trimming removed 3 bases from V and 3 bases from J; junction bases left unmatched: 11. Authors' analysis steps: The assay estimated nucleated cells by amplifying reference gene primers. This table comes from immunoSEQ multiplex PCR, and its TCRdb copy is limited to in-frame clones, with some not included. V and J calls and clone size are given by that table; D and trimming were obtained from the DNA. The sample shows over 150,000 clones, about four fifths of them seen only once. The chain employs TRBV6-1 and TRBJ2-3, with TRBD2 matching 8 bases. This sequence originates from an elderly woman with acute or convalescent COVID-19. What was sequenced was peripheral blood. CDR3 in DNA: TGTGCCAGCAGTGAGAGAGCGGGAGTAAGGGGAACAGATACGCAGTATTTT. The encoded protein is CASSERAGVRGTDTQYF.